A selection of T cell receptor beta chains follows, all from one sample in a study of CD8 T cells in Susac syndrome. TCRdb used MiXCR to reprocess the immunoSEQ multiplex PCR reads, holding one entry per CDR3 protein. The sample holds about 140,000 distinct CDR3 sequences, 94% seen once. The sample was CD8+ T cells from PBMCs. The receptors here all came from a human donor in good health. Both conserved end residues are part of each CDR3. Each record gives: CDR3 length, V gene, D gene, J gene, clone size, CDR3 protein, CDR3 DNA. A D gene is named only where the DNA matches it firmly. The size entry is marked missing in some rows and otherwise reads once, few, many or a size class.

cdr3_length: 14; v_call: TRBV19; d_call: TRBD1; j_call: TRBJ2-1; clone_size: few; cdr3_aa: CASSPGTAYNEQFF; cdr3_nt: TGTGCCAGTAGTCCCGGGACAGCCTACAATGAGCAGTTCTTC
cdr3_length: 16; v_call: TRBV4-3; d_call: TRBD2; j_call: TRBJ2-3; clone_size: -; cdr3_aa: CASSQEASGTTDTQYF; cdr3_nt: TGCGCCAGCAGCCAAGAGGCTAGCGGAACCACAGATACGCAGTATTTT
cdr3_length: 12; v_call: TRBV15; d_call: -; j_call: TRBJ1-1; clone_size: -; cdr3_aa: CATSRVDTEAFF; cdr3_nt: TGTGCCACCAGCAGAGTGGACACTGAAGCTTTCTTT
cdr3_length: 18; v_call: TRBV4-3; d_call: -; j_call: TRBJ2-7; clone_size: -; cdr3_aa: CASSQALTTDMPTYEQYF; cdr3_nt: TGCGCCAGCAGCCAAGCCCTCACGACCGATATGCCTACCTACGAGCAGTACTTC
cdr3_length: 15; v_call: TRBV5-6; d_call: -; j_call: TRBJ1-5; clone_size: -; cdr3_aa: CASSLWRWGDQPQHF; cdr3_nt: TGTGCCAGCAGCTTGTGGCGGTGGGGAGATCAGCCCCAGCATTTT
cdr3_length: 11; v_call: TRBV28; d_call: TRBD1; j_call: TRBJ2-1; clone_size: -; cdr3_aa: CASRLGTGQFF; cdr3_nt: TGTGCCAGCAGACTCGGGACAGGTCAGTTCTTC
cdr3_length: 13; v_call: TRBV20-1; d_call: -; j_call: TRBJ2-1; clone_size: -; cdr3_aa: CSALRTTYNEQFF; cdr3_nt: TGCAGTGCCCTACGGACTACATACAATGAGCAGTTCTTC
cdr3_length: 15; v_call: TRBV7-9; d_call: -; j_call: TRBJ1-5; clone_size: -; cdr3_aa: CASSDTSGGNQPQHF; cdr3_nt: TGTGCCAGCAGCGACACCTCTGGAGGGAATCAGCCCCAGCATTTT
cdr3_length: 16; v_call: TRBV4-3; d_call: -; j_call: TRBJ1-1; clone_size: -; cdr3_aa: CASSQGIGAINAEAFF; cdr3_nt: TGCGCCAGCAGCCAAGGAATAGGGGCAATCAATGCTGAAGCTTTCTTT
cdr3_length: 15; v_call: TRBV20-1; d_call: TRBD2; j_call: TRBJ2-7; clone_size: -; cdr3_aa: CSARPTPGLGYEQYF; cdr3_nt: TGCAGTGCTAGACCGACGCCGGGACTAGGATACGAGCAGTACTTC
cdr3_length: 16; v_call: TRBV3-1; d_call: -; j_call: TRBJ2-1; clone_size: -; cdr3_aa: CASSQDILGGYNEQFF; cdr3_nt: TGTGCCAGCAGCCAAGATATCCTAGGGGGCTACAATGAGCAGTTCTTC
cdr3_length: 15; v_call: TRBV20-1; d_call: -; j_call: TRBJ2-1; clone_size: -; cdr3_aa: CSAPGGERTFNEQFF; cdr3_nt: TGCAGTGCCCCCGGGGGCGAGCGGACTTTCAATGAGCAGTTCTTC
cdr3_length: 15; v_call: TRBV11-2; d_call: TRBD2; j_call: TRBJ2-5; clone_size: -; cdr3_aa: CASSLDAAGFETQYF; cdr3_nt: TGTGCCAGCAGCTTAGATGCAGCGGGATTTGAGACCCAGTACTTC
cdr3_length: 10; v_call: TRBV20-1; d_call: -; j_call: TRBJ2-7; clone_size: -; cdr3_aa: CSASINEQYF; cdr3_nt: TGCAGTGCTAGTATTAACGAGCAGTACTTC
cdr3_length: 13; v_call: TRBV27; d_call: -; j_call: TRBJ2-7; clone_size: -; cdr3_aa: CASSFGGEYEQYF; cdr3_nt: TGTGCCAGCAGTTTTGGGGGCGAATACGAGCAGTACTTC
cdr3_length: 13; v_call: TRBV29-1; d_call: -; j_call: TRBJ1-1; clone_size: -; cdr3_aa: CSTEDGGDTEAFF; cdr3_nt: TGCAGCACCGAGGACGGTGGGGACACTGAAGCTTTCTTT
cdr3_length: 14; v_call: TRBV3-1; d_call: -; j_call: TRBJ2-7; clone_size: -; cdr3_aa: CASSEYRNTHEQYF; cdr3_nt: TGTGCCAGCAGCGAATACCGGAATACCCACGAGCAGTACTTC
cdr3_length: 12; v_call: TRBV29-1; d_call: -; j_call: TRBJ1-1; clone_size: -; cdr3_aa: CSGGPLDGEAFF; cdr3_nt: TGCAGCGGCGGCCCCCTGGACGGTGAAGCTTTCTTT
cdr3_length: 16; v_call: TRBV7-9; d_call: TRBD2; j_call: TRBJ2-1; clone_size: -; cdr3_aa: CASSPGGAGAYNEQFF; cdr3_nt: TGTGCCAGCAGCCCCGGTGGAGCGGGAGCTTACAATGAGCAGTTCTTC
cdr3_length: 14; v_call: TRBV30; d_call: -; j_call: TRBJ1-2; clone_size: -; cdr3_aa: CAWSVAGPLGGYTF; cdr3_nt: TGTGCCTGGAGTGTCGCCGGGCCTCTGGGTGGCTACACCTTC
cdr3_length: 9; v_call: TRBV20-1; d_call: -; j_call: TRBJ1-2; clone_size: -; cdr3_aa: CSAAGGYTF; cdr3_nt: TGCAGTGCGGCGGGAGGCTACACCTTC
cdr3_length: 15; v_call: TRBV29-1; d_call: -; j_call: TRBJ2-2; clone_size: -; cdr3_aa: CSVGGDISNTGELFF; cdr3_nt: TGCAGCGTTGGGGGGGACATCTCGAACACCGGGGAGCTGTTTTTT
cdr3_length: 18; v_call: TRBV13; d_call: TRBD2; j_call: TRBJ2-3; clone_size: -; cdr3_aa: CASSPLGIAGGPSDTQYF; cdr3_nt: TGTGCCAGCAGCCCGCTGGGTATAGCGGGAGGGCCATCAGATACGCAGTATTTT
cdr3_length: 16; v_call: TRBV6-1; d_call: -; j_call: TRBJ1-1; clone_size: -; cdr3_aa: CASRPDGEPGWTEAFF; cdr3_nt: TGTGCCAGCAGACCGGACGGAGAGCCCGGGTGGACTGAAGCTTTCTTT
cdr3_length: 13; v_call: TRBV4-2; d_call: -; j_call: TRBJ1-2; clone_size: -; cdr3_aa: CASRASLGHGYTF; cdr3_nt: TGTGCCAGCAGAGCCTCTTTGGGCCATGGCTACACCTTC
cdr3_length: 15; v_call: TRBV24-1; d_call: TRBD1; j_call: TRBJ2-7; clone_size: -; cdr3_aa: CATSDLRDREGEQYF; cdr3_nt: TGTGCCACCAGTGATCTCCGGGACAGGGAAGGCGAGCAGTACTTC
cdr3_length: 14; v_call: TRBV12-3/TRBV12-4; d_call: TRBD2; j_call: TRBJ2-7; clone_size: -; cdr3_aa: CASSTGTRRMEQYF; cdr3_nt: TGTGCCAGCAGCACCGGGACTAGGAGGATGGAGCAGTACTTC
cdr3_length: 14; v_call: TRBV7-9; d_call: -; j_call: TRBJ1-4; clone_size: -; cdr3_aa: CASSSGQFNEKLFF; cdr3_nt: TGTGCCAGCAGCTCAGGACAGTTTAATGAAAAACTGTTTTTT
cdr3_length: 15; v_call: TRBV20-1; d_call: -; j_call: TRBJ2-7; clone_size: -; cdr3_aa: CSARDLGEGVYEQYF; cdr3_nt: TGCAGTGCTAGAGACCTAGGGGAGGGGGTCTACGAGCAGTACTTC
cdr3_length: 18; v_call: TRBV7-8; d_call: TRBD2; j_call: TRBJ2-3; clone_size: -; cdr3_aa: CASSSQGTSVTSTDTQYF; cdr3_nt: TGTGCCAGCAGCTCCCAAGGGACTAGCGTCACTAGCACAGATACGCAGTATTTT
cdr3_length: 15; v_call: TRBV6-2/TRBV6-3; d_call: -; j_call: TRBJ2-7; clone_size: -; cdr3_aa: CASSYSNSARDEQYF; cdr3_nt: TGTGCCAGCAGTTACTCGAATTCGGCTCGCGACGAGCAGTACTTC
cdr3_length: 16; v_call: TRBV5-1; d_call: TRBD2; j_call: TRBJ2-1; clone_size: few; cdr3_aa: CASSLEGSGRMNEQFF; cdr3_nt: TGCGCCAGCAGCTTGGAGGGTAGCGGGAGGATGAATGAGCAGTTCTTC
cdr3_length: 15; v_call: TRBV27; d_call: -; j_call: TRBJ2-4; clone_size: -; cdr3_aa: CASSLSNGVKNIQYF; cdr3_nt: TGTGCCAGCAGTTTATCGAACGGGGTGAAAAACATTCAGTACTTC